This TCR beta chain appears in the sequencing data of a study of shared clonotypes between healthy human individuals. About the research overall: Per-donor plates numbered three CD4 naive, three CD4 memory, two CD8 naive and one CD8 memory.

In the case of this clone: A far larger clone is a single base away, which makes a read error likely.

The material for each subset, its genomic DNA, was split evenly across several immunoSEQ plates. The repertoire was sequenced with immunoSEQ multiplex PCR; TCRdb's copy has only in-frame clones and lacks some. The table includes roughly 330,000 clones, around 72% detected once. The CDR3 covers 13 residues. Germline-derived CDR1 and CDR2 are SGHTA and FQGNSA. Trimming removed 2 bases from V and 4 bases from J, with 8 bases in between. Sequencing was done on a sample of memory CD4+ T cells sorted from blood. The sample's subset: CD45RA-negative fraction. The J gene is TRBJ1-2, the V gene TRBV7-2, with D unclear. The TCR was taken from a man aged 25 to 45 in good health. The CDR3 region is CASSLFESYGYTF. The CDR3 DNA sequence: TGTGCCAGCAGCTTATTTGAGAGCTATGGCTACACCTTC.